The 15 T cell receptor beta chains listed next were all sequenced from one sample in a study of T cell changes during pregnancy in multiple sclerosis. The assay was immunoSEQ multiplex PCR, and TCRdb's table has in-frame clones only and misses some. The sample has about 85,000 clones, more than 85% seen once. The specimen comprised peripheral blood, sampled in the first trimester of pregnancy. The receptors come from a female donor with multiple sclerosis, enrolled in a pregnancy study.

The rearrangement uses TRBV19 and TRBJ2-6; tentative D call: TRBD1 (6 bases). Between the trimmed V and J ends, which lost 6 bases and 0 bases, there was a span of 6 bases. CDR1 is LNHDA, CDR2 SQIVND, per germline (reference sequence). The CDR3 sequence is 14 residues long. The CDR3 protein is CASRTGSGANVLTF. The CDR3, as DNA: TGTGCCAGTAGGACAGGCTCTGGGGCCAACGTCCTGACTTTC. Filled out from reference TRBV19 and TRBJ2-6, the complete variable domain reads DGGITQSPKYLFRKEGQNVTLSCEQNLNHDAMYWYRQDPGQGLRLIYYSQIVNDFQKGDIAEGYSVSREKKESFPLTVTSAQKNPTAFYLCASRTGSGANVLTFGAGSRLTVL.

This sequence joins TRBV28 and TRBJ2-7; 11 positions agree with TRBD1. The CDR3 loop spans 16 amino acids. Germline CDR1 reads MDHEN; CDR2 reads SYDVKM. J was trimmed by 4 bases and V by 5 bases; bases with no gene match: 10. DNA of the CDR3: TGTGCCAGCAGTATCCCGGGACAGGGGGTTCGATACGAGCAGTACTTC. Its translation: CASSIPGQGVRYEQYF.

The V and J genes are TRBV19 and TRBJ1-5; no clear D. V lost 7 bases, J lost 1 base, and 14 bases lay in between. This CDR3 has 15 residues. Germline V gene lookup returns CDR1 LNHDA and CDR2 SQIVND (reference sequence). CDR3 sequence reads: CASKRGSPSNQPQHF. DNA of the CDR3: TGTGCCAGTAAACGGGGTTCTCCGAGCAATCAGCCCCAGCATTTT.

The chain employs TRBV19 and TRBJ1-5, with unresolved D. CDR1 is LNHDA, CDR2 SQIVND, per germline (reference sequence). The CDR3 is made up of 16 amino acids. Trimming left V 5 bases short and J 3 bases short, with 17 bases between. The CDR3 reads CASSGTFGNYNQPQHF. The CDR3 region has the DNA TGTGCCAGTAGTGGCACTTTCGGAAACTACAATCAGCCCCAGCATTTT.

The chain recombines TRBV5-1 with TRBJ1-5, with 9 bases lining up with TRBD1. V shed 4 bases, J shed 2 bases, and the junction held 4 bases outside the gene matches. CDR3 length equals 15 residues. Germline V gene data show CDR1 as SGHRS and CDR2 as YFSETQ. In DNA, the CDR3 is TGCGCCAGCAGCCGGACAGGGGACGGCAATCAGCCCCAGCATTTT. Residues: CASSRTGDGNQPQHF.

The chain combines TRBV7-6 with TRBJ1-3; D gene ambiguous. CDR1 and CDR2 (germline): SGHVS, FNYEAQ. The CDR3 is 13 amino acids. The V gene lost 5 bases and the J gene lost 0 bases, with 5 bases spanning the gap. The CDR3 sequence is CASSPFSGNTIYF. The CDR3 DNA sequence: TGTGCCAGCAGCCCCTTCTCTGGAAACACCATATATTTT.

The chain carries TRBV18 and TRBJ2-3; TRBD2 matches 12 bases. Germline CDR1 KGHSH, CDR2 LQKENI. V shed 5 bases, J shed 7 bases, and the junction held 10 bases outside the gene matches. The length of the CDR3 is 16 residues. The CDR3 DNA sequence: TGTGCCAGCTCAGAACAACTAGCGGGGGGCCCAAATACGCAGTATTTT. Translated: CASSEQLAGGPNTQYF. Variable domain in full (rest from reference TRBV18 and TRBJ2-3): NAGVMQNPRHLVRRRGQEARLRCSPMKGHSHVYWYRQLPEEGLKFMVYLQKENIIDESGMPKERFSAEFPKEGPSILRIQQVVRGDSAAYFCASSEQLAGGPNTQYFGPGTRLTVL.

V and J are TRBV9 and TRBJ2-1, with TRBD1 identical over 9 bases. Trimming took 4 bases from V and 7 from J; bases not matched to a gene: 9. In germline, CDR1 is SGDLS, CDR2 YYNGEE. The CDR3 contains 15 residues. The CDR3 sequence is CASSREGQGMNEQFF. Here the CDR3 DNA reads TGTGCCAGCAGCCGAGAGGGACAGGGAATGAATGAGCAGTTCTTC.

The V call is TRBV13, the J call TRBJ2-7, with 7 bases identical to TRBD2. The germline gives CDR1 PRHDT, CDR2 FYEKMQ (reference sequence). CDR3 size: 23 residues. V dropped 2 bases and J dropped 0; count of bases not matched to a gene: 28. The CDR3 here is CASSLWTGAGEDGGFLSSYEQYF. Here the CDR3 DNA reads TGTGCCAGCAGCTTATGGACTGGCGCGGGAGAGGACGGGGGGTTTCTAAGCTCCTACGAGCAGTACTTC.

The rearrangement joins TRBV6-5 to TRBJ1-4, with D perhaps TRBD1 (6 bases). Trimming cost V 4 bases and J 2 bases, with 11 bases left between them. CDR1 is MNHEY, CDR2 SVGAGI, per germline. This CDR3 is built from 15 residues. The DNA of the CDR3 is TGTGCCAGCAGTTCCAGGGGATCCACTAATGAAAAACTGTTTTTT. Protein product: CASSSRGSTNEKLFF.

The J gene is TRBJ2-1, the V gene TRBV18, with TRBD2 identical over 7 bases. V lost 1 base, J lost 6 bases, and 21 bases stayed unmatched. Germline V gives CDR1 KGHSH, CDR2 LQKENI. The CDR3 runs to 20 residues. CDR3 nucleotide sequence: TGTGCCAGCTCACCACGGCGTCGGACTAGGAAGAAAACTGTCTCCAATGAGCAGTTCTTC. It codes for CASSPRRRTRKKTVSNEQFF.

The chain is built from TRBV2 and TRBJ2-5, with 7 nucleotides matching TRBD2. The CDR3 extends over 13 amino acids. Looked up from germline, CDR1 is SNHLY and CDR2 is FYNNEI. J was trimmed by 7 bases and V by 4 bases; bases with no gene match: 6. Here the CDR3 reads CASSVAGDTTQYF. As DNA, the CDR3 is TGTGCCAGCAGTGTGGCGGGAGACACGACCCAGTACTTC.

This clone has only a few counts. The chain carries TRBV25-1 and TRBJ1-2, with D possibly being TRBD1 (6 bases). V was pared by 3 bases and J by 4 bases, with 12 bases between. Per germline, CDR1 MGHDK and CDR2 SYGVNS. The CDR3 is made up of 14 amino acids. CDR3 protein: CASSDPGHLYGYTF. The CDR3 bases are TGTGCCAGCAGTGATCCGGGACACCTCTATGGCTACACCTTC.

This chain links TRBV29-1 with TRBJ2-7; a weak D match, TRBD2 (5 bases). Germline CDR1 SQVTM, CDR2 ANQGSEA. This CDR3 comprises 11 residues. The ends were cut back, 4 bases at V and 6 bases at J, with 10 bases in the middle. The CDR3 here is CSVGRAGEQYF. The CDR3 region has the DNA TGCAGCGTTGGCCGGGCGGGCGAGCAGTACTTC.

The chain recombines TRBV28 with TRBJ2-4; 9 bases line up with TRBD2. CDR3 length equals 15 residues. The ends lost 7 bases at V and 6 bases at J; junction bases unmatched: 10. Looked up from germline, CDR1 is MDHEN and CDR2 is SYDVKM. The CDR3 DNA reads as TGTGCCAGCAATTATGGCGGGACTAGCCGAAACATTCAGTACTTC. Protein product: CASNYGGTSRNIQYF.